The 13 T cell receptor beta chains below come from one sample, sequenced in a study of circulating CD8 cells and anti-PD-1 response in melanoma. Sorting of live CD3+CD8+TCRalphabeta+ cells by PD-1 and/or TIGIT gave four subsets. Each library started from approximately 15 ng of total RNA using the QIAseq Immune Repertoire TCR panel. TCRdb re-called the reads through MiXCR, storing one row per CDR3 protein. There are a few thousand distinct CDR3 sequences in the sample; almost 7.5% occur only once, and about 7.4% lies in the top ten. Sample: CD8+ T cells from PBMCs, taken at baseline or after one month of anti-PD-1 therapy (not recorded which). These receptors came from a human donor with melanoma.

Judged by abundance, this clonotype is medium-sized. V is TRBV7-3 and J is TRBJ1-6; D is perhaps TRBD1 (6 bases). Deletions cut 3 bases from V and 8 bases from J, with 11 bases between. Per the germline V gene, CDR1 is SGHTA and CDR2 is FQGTGA. CDR3 length equals 14 residues. CDR3: CASSLTGSDSPLHF. The CDR3 DNA reads TGTGCCAGCAGCTTGACAGGTTCTGATTCACCCCTCCACTTT.

Sample share makes this clonotype medium-sized. The chain couples TRBV19 to TRBJ1-1; unclear D gene. From germline, CDR1 is LNHDA and CDR2 SQIVND (reference sequence). Trimming removed 3 bases from V and 3 bases from J, with 11 bases in between. The CDR3 is 14 residues long. The CDR3 is CASSIPGSHTEAFF. CDR3 DNA: TGTGCCAGTAGTATCCCCGGATCCCACACTGAAGCTTTCTTT.

By frequency in the sample, this clonotype is medium-sized. The J gene is TRBJ1-5, the V gene TRBV27; D gene uncertain. Trimming took off 5 bases at V and 4 bases at J, with 6 bases between the two ends. CDR1 is MNHEY and CDR2 is SMNVEV in the germline V gene (reference sequence). The length of the CDR3 is 12 residues. CDR3 coding DNA: TGTGCCAGCAGTGCCTTAAATCAGCCCCAGCATTTT. This sequence encodes CASSALNQPQHF.

By frequency in the sample, this clonotype is large. V usage is TRBV9 and J usage is TRBJ2-3; TRBD1 aligns across 8 bases. Germline V gene sequence: CDR1 SGDLS, CDR2 YYNGEE. With 5 bases clipped from V and 2 bases from J, the junction kept 7 bases outside the gene matches. CDR3 length: 15 residues. This CDR3 reads CASSLGQVFTDTQYF. In DNA form, the CDR3 reads TGTGCCAGCAGTCTGGGACAGGTGTTCACAGATACGCAGTATTTT. Based on the CDR3 plus reference TRBV9 and TRBJ2-3, the full variable domain is DSGVTQTPKHLITATGQRVTLRCSPRSGDLSVYWYQQSLDQGLQFLIQYYNGEERAKGNILERFSAQQFPDLHSELNLSSLELGDSALYFCASSLGQVFTDTQYFGPGTRLTVL.

This clonotype is deemed medium-sized. The rearrangement joins TRBV5-4 to TRBJ2-7; 7 bases line up with TRBD2. Germline V gene lookup returns CDR1 SGHNT and CDR2 YYREEE (reference sequence). Trimming at V came to 6 bases and at J to 3 bases, leaving 18 bases not matched to a gene. The CDR3 totals 17 residues. CDR3: CASTGLHRRQRDYEQYF. CDR3 coding DNA: TGTGCCAGCACTGGATTACATAGGAGACAGCGGGACTACGAGCAGTACTTC.

This clonotype is large (0.1 to 1%) in the sample. The gene calls are TRBV2 and TRBJ1-1; 7 nucleotides line up with TRBD1. In germline, CDR1 is SNHLY, CDR2 FYNNEI. CDR3 size: 13 residues. Trimming removed 11 bases from V and 0 bases from J; junction bases left unmatched: 6. CDR3: CASGDSLNTEAFF. CDR3 DNA sequence: TGTGCCTCCGGGGACAGCTTGAACACTGAAGCTTTCTTT.

Sample share makes this clonotype medium-sized. V is TRBV23-1 and J is TRBJ1-5; D ambiguous. TRBV23-1 is noted as an ORF with a role that remains uncertain. The CDR3 has 14 residues. The V gene lost 1 base and the J gene lost 4 bases, with 8 bases spanning the gap. The CDR3 spells CASSQFPINQPQHF. As DNA, the CDR3 is TGCGCCAGCAGTCAATTCCCAATTAATCAGCCCCAGCATTTT.

This clonotype is medium-sized by share. The chain joins TRBV29-1 to TRBJ2-1; no clear D. Trimming left V 0 bases short and J 6 bases short, with 12 bases between. The germline gives CDR1 SQVTM, CDR2 ANQGSEA. CDR3 size: 14 residues. The chain's CDR3 is CSVEEQPASNEQFF. The DNA of the CDR3 is TGCAGCGTTGAAGAACAGCCGGCCAGCAATGAGCAGTTCTTC.

By proportion, this clonotype is medium-sized. The CDR3 coding sequence is TGTGCCAGTCGGCCGGGACTAGCGGGGACCGGGGAGCTGTTTTTT. This sequence encodes CASRPGLAGTGELFF. The chain has TRBV19 and TRBJ2-2, with 13 bases that match TRBD2. Per germline, CDR1 LNHDA and CDR2 SQIVND (reference sequence). V gave up 8 bases and J gave up 5 bases; unmatched junction bases: 5. CDR3 size: 15 residues.

This clonotype is categorized as medium-sized (0.01 to 0.1%). The J gene is TRBJ1-4, the V gene TRBV18; possibly TRBD1 for D (5 bases). The CDR3 length is 15 residues. Trimming removed 5 bases at V and 6 bases at J, with 16 bases between. Looked up from germline, CDR1 is KGHSH and CDR2 is LQKENI. DNA for the CDR3: TGTGCCAGCTCATCGTTCCAGGGACCCGATGAAAAACTGTTTTTT. Translation gives CASSSFQGPDEKLFF.

Within the sample, this clonotype is large. V and J are TRBV7-8 and TRBJ2-1; perhaps TRBD1 as D (6 bases). CDR1 SGHVS and CDR2 FQNEAQ come from the germline V gene. V lost 0 bases and J 4 bases, leaving 13 bases between the germline ends. The CDR3 length is 16 residues. For the CDR3, the DNA is TGTGCCAGCAGCTTAGCGACAGGCCCTCTTTACAATGAGCAGTTCTTC. It specifies CASSLATGPLYNEQFF.

By share, this clonotype counts as medium-sized. The chain couples TRBV24-1 to TRBJ1-2; no firm D call. The germline V gene encodes CDR1 KGHDR and CDR2 SFDVKD. The CDR3 length is 12 residues. Deletions cut 3 bases from V and 6 bases from J, with 7 bases between. The CDR3 DNA reads as TGTGCCACCAGTGATGGGCAGGATGGCTACACCTTC. It encodes CATSDGQDGYTF.

Only a few counts were recorded for this clonotype. The chain recombines TRBV25-1 with TRBJ2-7; D may be TRBD2 (6 bases). The CDR3 length is 17 residues. Trimming took 2 bases from V and 5 from J, leaving 22 bases between them. Germline CDR1 and CDR2: MGHDK and SYGVNS. Here the CDR3 reads CASSEPRGEGGRNEQYF. The CDR3 region has the DNA TGTGCCAGCAGTGAACCCCGAGGTGAGGGAGGAAGAAACGAGCAGTACTTC.